The TCR beta chain under discussion was sequenced for a study of radiation and T cells in renal cell carcinoma. Some clones are missing from TCRdb's copy, which holds only in-frame ones; the method was immunoSEQ multiplex PCR. The sample includes around 100,000 clones, roughly 88% of them seen just once. Germline CDR1 reads SGHVS; CDR2 reads FQNEAQ. The junction had 9 bases not matched to a gene; V was cut back by 1 base and J by 0 bases. This CDR3 comprises 18 residues. As to time point: blood 4 weeks post-SBRT, at nephrectomy. Treatment here: 15 Gy SBRT to primary tumor, nephrectomy 4 weeks later. The rearrangement uses TRBV7-8 and TRBJ1-5, with TRBD1 identical over 7 bases. The input for sequencing was blood, taken from a patient whose treatment included radiotherapy and nephrectomy. This sequence was found in a man aged 60-69 years with renal cell carcinoma. The CDR3 bases are TGTGCCAGCAGCTTAGGGAGGACAGGTTCTTATAGCAATCAGCCCCAGCATTTT. It encodes CASSLGRTGSYSNQPQHF.